Presented here are 7 T cell receptor beta chains from one specimen sequenced in a study of T cell clonotyping in hematopoietic cell transplantation. The time point here: recipient sample about 28 days before transplant, after cytoreduction. Data came from immunoSEQ multiplex PCR; TCRdb stores just in-frame clones and leaves some out. This table holds some 45,000 clones, around 84% found once. Specimen: peripheral blood mononuclear cells, collected before stem cell transplant. Receptors were obtained from a man aged 55 to 70 with myelodysplastic syndrome. Some clones in this sample may be carry-over from other donors' samples.

The V gene is TRBV4-3, the J gene TRBJ1-2; D may be TRBD1 (5 bases). CDR3 size: 14 residues. V was shortened by 1 base and J by 3 bases, with 9 bases between the two germline ends. CDR1 and CDR2 from the germline V gene are LGHNA and YSLEER. CDR3 sequence: CASSQGGPHYGYTF. In DNA form, the CDR3 reads TGCGCCAGCAGCCAAGGGGGCCCGCACTATGGCTACACCTTC.

The chain has TRBV7-9 and TRBJ2-7, with D maybe TRBD2 (5 bases). The CDR3 is made up of 14 amino acids. Germline V gene data show CDR1 as SEHNR and CDR2 as FQNEAQ (reference sequence). V shed 1 base and J shed 9 bases, with 16 bases lying between them. The CDR3 loop is CASSLDVQVGGQYF. CDR3 nucleotide sequence: TGTGCCAGCAGCTTAGATGTCCAGGTCGGAGGGCAGTACTTC.

V is TRBV11-2 and J is TRBJ1-6; D is possibly TRBD1 (5 bases). Between the trimmed V and J ends, which lost 2 bases and 6 bases, there was a span of 17 bases. CDR3 size: 17 residues. From germline, CDR1 is SGHAT and CDR2 FQNNGV. The CDR3 loop reads CASSLISGGLGNSPLHF. The CDR3 DNA sequence: TGTGCCAGCAGCTTAATAAGCGGGGGGTTGGGTAATTCACCCCTCCACTTT.

This clone is a singleton in its sample. The genes are TRBV5-1 and TRBJ2-5; 11 nucleotides match TRBD1. The germline V gene has CDR1 SGHRS and CDR2 YFSETQ. The CDR3 is 15 residues long. The V and J ends lost 2 bases and 5 bases, in that order; junction bases with no gene match: 5. The CDR3 spells CASSFRTGGFETQYF. The CDR3 coding sequence is TGCGCCAGCAGCTTCCGGACAGGGGGCTTCGAGACCCAGTACTTC.

The sample holds one count of this clone. This chain uses TRBV4-3 with TRBJ1-5, with 7 bases aligning to TRBD1. The germline gives CDR1 LGHNA, CDR2 YSLEER. V lost 0 bases to trimming and J lost 5 bases; unmatched junction nucleotides: 4. This CDR3 has 15 amino acids. The CDR3 nucleotides read TGCGCCAGCAGCCAAGATACCAGGGGGGATCAGCCCCAGCATTTT. It encodes CASSQDTRGDQPQHF.

J is TRBJ2-2 and V is TRBV7-9, with 11 bases that match TRBD2. The length of the CDR3 is 16 residues. V was clipped by 5 bases and J by 5 bases; unmatched bases: 7. Germline CDR1 reads SEHNR; CDR2 reads FQNEAQ (reference sequence). CDR3 nucleotides: TGTGCCAGCAGCCCCAGACTAGCGGGACTAACCGGGGAGCTGTTTTTT. It specifies CASSPRLAGLTGELFF. Full variable domain (missing parts from reference TRBV7-9 and TRBJ2-2): DTGVSQNPRHKITKRGQNVTFRCDPISEHNRLYWYRQTLGQGPEFLTYFQNEAQLEKSRLLSDRFSAERPKGSFSTLEIQRTEQGDSAMYLCASSPRLAGLTGELFFGEGSRLTVL.

The chain joins TRBV4-3 to TRBJ2-6, with D unclear. This CDR3 has 14 residues. The germline V gene has CDR1 LGHNA and CDR2 YSLEER. V shed 4 bases and J shed 3 bases, with 7 bases lying between them. CDR3: CASSRSGGANVLTF. CDR3 DNA sequence: TGCGCCAGCAGCCGGAGTGGTGGGGCCAACGTCCTGACTTTC.